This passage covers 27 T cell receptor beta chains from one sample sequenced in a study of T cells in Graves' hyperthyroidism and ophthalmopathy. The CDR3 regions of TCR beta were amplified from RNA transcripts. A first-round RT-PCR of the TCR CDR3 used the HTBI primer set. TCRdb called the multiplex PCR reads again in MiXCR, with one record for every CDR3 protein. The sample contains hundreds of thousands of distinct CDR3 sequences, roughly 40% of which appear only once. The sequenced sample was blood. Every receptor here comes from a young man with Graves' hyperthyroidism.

The CDR3 is CATSPTQGSGTDTQYF. CDR3 nucleotides: TGTGCCACCAGCCCAACCCAGGGCTCGGGGACAGATACGCAGTATTTT. This rearrangement joins TRBV15 to TRBJ2-3; either TRBD1 or TRBD2 may supply D (5 bases each). The germline V and J ends were trimmed by 5 bases and 3 bases, with 18 bases remaining between them. CDR1 and CDR2 (germline): LNHNV, YYDKDF (reference sequence). This CDR3 is built from 16 residues.

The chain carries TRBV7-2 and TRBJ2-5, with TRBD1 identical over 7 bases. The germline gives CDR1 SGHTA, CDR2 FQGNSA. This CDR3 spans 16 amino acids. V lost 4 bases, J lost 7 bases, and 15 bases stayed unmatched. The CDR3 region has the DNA TGTGCCAGCAGCTCTTCCGGGACAGACCCCGCCGGGACCCAGTACTTC. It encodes CASSSSGTDPAGTQYF.

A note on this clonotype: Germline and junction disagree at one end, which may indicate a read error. CDR3 coding DNA: TGTGCCATCAGTGAGGAGCCGGATGGGTCACCCCCCCACTTT. Residues: CAISEEPDGSPPHF. The chain employs TRBV10-3 and TRBJ1-6; D gene uncertain. This CDR3 is 14 amino acids long. The germline V gene has CDR1 ENHRY and CDR2 SYGVKD.

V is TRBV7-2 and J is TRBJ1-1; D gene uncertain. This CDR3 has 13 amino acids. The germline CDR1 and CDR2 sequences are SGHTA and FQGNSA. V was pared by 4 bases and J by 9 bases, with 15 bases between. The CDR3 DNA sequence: TGTGCCAGCAGCTCAGTCGCGGGAACCAAAGCTTTCTTT. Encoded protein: CASSSVAGTKAFF.

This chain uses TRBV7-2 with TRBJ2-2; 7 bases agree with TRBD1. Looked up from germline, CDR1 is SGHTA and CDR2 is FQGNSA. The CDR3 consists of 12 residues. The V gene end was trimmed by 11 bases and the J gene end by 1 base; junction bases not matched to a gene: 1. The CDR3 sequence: CAWTGNTGELFF. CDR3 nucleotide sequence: TGTGCCTGGACAGGGAACACCGGGGAGCTGTTTTTT.

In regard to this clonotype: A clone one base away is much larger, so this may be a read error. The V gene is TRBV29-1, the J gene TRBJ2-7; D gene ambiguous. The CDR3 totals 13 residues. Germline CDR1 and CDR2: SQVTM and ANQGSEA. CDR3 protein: CSVEDLPGYEQHF. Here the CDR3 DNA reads TGCAGCGTTGAAGATCTTCCAGGCTACGAGCAGCACTTC.

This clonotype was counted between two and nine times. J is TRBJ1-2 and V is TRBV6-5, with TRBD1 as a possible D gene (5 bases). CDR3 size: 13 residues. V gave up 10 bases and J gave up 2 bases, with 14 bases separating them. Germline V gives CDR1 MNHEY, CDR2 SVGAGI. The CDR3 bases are TGTGCCACCGAAAGCAGGGTCAACTATGGCTACACCTTC. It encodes CATESRVNYGYTF.

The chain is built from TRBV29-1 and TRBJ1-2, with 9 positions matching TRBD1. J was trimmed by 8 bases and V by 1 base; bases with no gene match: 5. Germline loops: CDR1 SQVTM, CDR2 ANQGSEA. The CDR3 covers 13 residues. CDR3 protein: CSVEAGQGKGYTF. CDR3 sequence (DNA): TGCAGCGTTGAAGCCGGACAGGGGAAGGGCTACACCTTC.

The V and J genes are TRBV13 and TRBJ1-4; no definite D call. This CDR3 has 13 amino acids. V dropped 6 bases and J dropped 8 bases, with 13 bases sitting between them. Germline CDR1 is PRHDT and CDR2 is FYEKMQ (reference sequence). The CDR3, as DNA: TGTGCCAGCAGTTTTGGCGATTTAGAAAAACTGTTTTTT. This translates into CASSFGDLEKLFF.

The DNA of the CDR3 is TGTGCCAGCAGCCAAGAGCTGGCGTTGGAAGAGACCCAGTACTTC. This translates into CASSQELALEETQYF. The gene calls are TRBV14 and TRBJ2-5; the D is unclear. The germline gives CDR1 SGHDN, CDR2 FVKESK. The CDR3 spans 15 residues. The ends were cut back, 0 bases at V and 3 bases at J, with 11 bases in the middle.

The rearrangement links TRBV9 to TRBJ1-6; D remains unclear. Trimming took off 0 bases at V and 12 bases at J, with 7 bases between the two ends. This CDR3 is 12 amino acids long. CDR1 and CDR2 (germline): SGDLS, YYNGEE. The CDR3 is CASSVEKEPLHF. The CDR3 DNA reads TGTGCCAGCAGCGTAGAGAAGGAACCCCTCCACTTT.

CDR3: CSARRAPRRETQYF. In DNA, the CDR3 is TGCAGTGCTAGAAGGGCCCCACGACGGGAGACCCAGTACTTC. The chain couples TRBV20-1 to TRBJ2-5, with no clear D. Germline V CDR1 and CDR2: DFQATT, SNEGSKA (reference sequence). This CDR3 is 14 amino acids long. The V gene lost 2 bases and the J gene lost 5 bases, with 15 bases spanning the gap.

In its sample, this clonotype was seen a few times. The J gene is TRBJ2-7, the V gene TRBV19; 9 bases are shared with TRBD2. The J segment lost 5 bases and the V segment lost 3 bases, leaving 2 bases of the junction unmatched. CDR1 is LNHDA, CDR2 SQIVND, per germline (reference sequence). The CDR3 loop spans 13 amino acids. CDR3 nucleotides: TGTGCCAGTAGTATGGTAGCGGGGGACGAGCAGTACTTC. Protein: CASSMVAGDEQYF.

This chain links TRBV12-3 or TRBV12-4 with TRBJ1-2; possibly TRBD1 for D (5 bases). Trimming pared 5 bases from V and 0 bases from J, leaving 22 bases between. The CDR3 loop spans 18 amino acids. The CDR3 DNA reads TGTGCCAGCAGTCCGCGCGGGGGAACGAGCAGCTCTAACTATGGCTACACCTTC. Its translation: CASSPRGGTSSSNYGYTF.

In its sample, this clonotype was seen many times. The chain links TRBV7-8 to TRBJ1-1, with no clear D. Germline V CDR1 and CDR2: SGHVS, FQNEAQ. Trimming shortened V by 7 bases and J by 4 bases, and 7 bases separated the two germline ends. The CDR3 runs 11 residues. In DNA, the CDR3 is TGTGCCAGCACTGATGGCACTGAAGCTTTCTTT. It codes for CASTDGTEAFF.

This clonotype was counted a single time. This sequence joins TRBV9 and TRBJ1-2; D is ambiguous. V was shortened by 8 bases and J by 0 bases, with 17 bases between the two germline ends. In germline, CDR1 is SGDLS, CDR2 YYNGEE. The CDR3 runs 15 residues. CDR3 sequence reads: CASSSEGTANYGYTF. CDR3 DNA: TGTGCCAGTAGTTCCGAAGGCACAGCTAACTATGGCTACACCTTC.

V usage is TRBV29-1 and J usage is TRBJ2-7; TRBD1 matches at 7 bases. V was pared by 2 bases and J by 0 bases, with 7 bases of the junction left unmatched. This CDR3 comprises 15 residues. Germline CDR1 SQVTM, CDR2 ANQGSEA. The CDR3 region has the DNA TGCAGCGTTGAAAATGAAGACAGGGCCTCCTACGAGCAGTACTTC. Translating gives CSVENEDRASYEQYF.

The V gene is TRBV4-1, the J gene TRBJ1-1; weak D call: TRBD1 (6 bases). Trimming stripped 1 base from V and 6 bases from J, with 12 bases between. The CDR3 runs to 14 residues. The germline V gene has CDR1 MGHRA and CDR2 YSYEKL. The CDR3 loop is CASSQARGSAEAFF. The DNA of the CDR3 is TGCGCCAGCAGCCAAGCCAGGGGATCGGCTGAAGCTTTCTTT.

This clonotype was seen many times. CDR3 sequence (DNA): TGTGCCACCAGCTCCTCGGCCAACGTCCTGACTTTC. The encoded protein is CATSSSANVLTF. V usage is TRBV15 and J usage is TRBJ2-6; the D is unclear. The length of the CDR3 is 12 residues. Trimming removed 5 bases at V and 6 bases at J, with 5 bases between. Per germline, CDR1 LNHNV and CDR2 YYDKDF (reference sequence).

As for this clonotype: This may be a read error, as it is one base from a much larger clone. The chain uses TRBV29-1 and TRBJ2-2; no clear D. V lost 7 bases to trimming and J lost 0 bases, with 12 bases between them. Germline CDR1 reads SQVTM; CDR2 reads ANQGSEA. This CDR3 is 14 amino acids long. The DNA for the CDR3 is TGCAGCGCTGAGGAAGATCCGAACACCGGGGAGCTGTTTTTT. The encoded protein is CSAEEDPNTGELFF.

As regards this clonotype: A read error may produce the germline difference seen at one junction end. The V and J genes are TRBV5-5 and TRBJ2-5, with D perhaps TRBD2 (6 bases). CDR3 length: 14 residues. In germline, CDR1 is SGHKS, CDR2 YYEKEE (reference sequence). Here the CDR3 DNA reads TGCGCCAGCAGCCAAGGGGACTGGGACGAGACCCAGTACTTC. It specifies CASSQGDWDETQYF.

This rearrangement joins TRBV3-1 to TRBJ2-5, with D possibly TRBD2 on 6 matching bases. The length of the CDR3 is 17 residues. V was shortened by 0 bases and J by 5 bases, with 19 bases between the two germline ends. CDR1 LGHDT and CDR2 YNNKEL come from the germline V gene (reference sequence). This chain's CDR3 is CASSQDVNLRGMETQYF. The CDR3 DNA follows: TGTGCCAGCAGCCAAGATGTAAACCTTCGGGGGATGGAGACCCAGTACTTC.

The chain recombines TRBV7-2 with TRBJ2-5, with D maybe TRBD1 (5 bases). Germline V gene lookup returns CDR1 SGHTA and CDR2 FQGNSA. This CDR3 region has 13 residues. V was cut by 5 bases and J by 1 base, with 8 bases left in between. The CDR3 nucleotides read TGTGCCAGCAGCAGACAGACCCAAGAGACCCAGTACTTC. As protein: CASSRQTQETQYF. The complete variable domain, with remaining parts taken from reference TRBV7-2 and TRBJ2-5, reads GAGVSQSPSNKVTEKGKDVELRCDPISGHTALYWYRQSLGQGLEFLIYFQGNSAPDKSGLPSDRFSAERTGGSVSTLTIQRTQQEDSAVYLCASSRQTQETQYFGPGTRLLVL.

CDR3 sequence: CAIKGTNRVSYEQYF. The CDR3 region has the DNA TGTGCCATCAAAGGGACAAACAGGGTCTCCTACGAGCAGTACTTC. The chain links TRBV10-3 to TRBJ2-7, with a tentative D call TRBD1 (6 bases). Trimming took 7 bases from V and 0 from J, leaving 16 bases between them. The CDR3 runs 15 residues. Germline V gene data show CDR1 as ENHRY and CDR2 as SYGVKD.

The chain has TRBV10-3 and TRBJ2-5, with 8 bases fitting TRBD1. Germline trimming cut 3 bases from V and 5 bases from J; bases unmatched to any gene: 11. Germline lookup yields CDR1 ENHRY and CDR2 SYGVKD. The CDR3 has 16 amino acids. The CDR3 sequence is CAISDRRTGHRETQYF. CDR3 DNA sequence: TGTGCCATCAGTGATCGACGGACAGGGCATAGGGAGACCCAGTACTTC.

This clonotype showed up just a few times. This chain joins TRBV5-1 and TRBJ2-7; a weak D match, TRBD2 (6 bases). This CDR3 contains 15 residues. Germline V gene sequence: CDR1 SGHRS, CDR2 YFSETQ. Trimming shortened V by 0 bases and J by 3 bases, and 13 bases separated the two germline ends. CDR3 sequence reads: CASSLEGGKDYEQYF. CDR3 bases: TGCGCCAGCAGCTTGGAGGGCGGGAAGGACTACGAGCAGTACTTC.

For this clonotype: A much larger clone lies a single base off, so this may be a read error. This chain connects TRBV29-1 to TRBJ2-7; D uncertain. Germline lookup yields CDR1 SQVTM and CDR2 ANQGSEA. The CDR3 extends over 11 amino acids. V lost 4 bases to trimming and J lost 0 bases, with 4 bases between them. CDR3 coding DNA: TGCAGCGTTGCGGGCTCCTACGAGCAGTACTTC. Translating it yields CSVAGSYEQYF.